This TCR beta chain is drawn from a study of regulatory T cells in long-lasting Graves disease. Study summary: The study enrolled newly diagnosed Graves' patients on antithyroid drugs under 3 months.

Findings and limits, study-wide: Persistent cases favored TRBV28, TRBJ1-2 and TRBJ2-5. Relative to new patients (approximately 1,000), persistent patients exhibited greater sharing of public clonotypes (over 2,500).

This clonotype occurred many times. Its antigen is unidentified. Germline values: CDR1 LNHDA, CDR2 SQIVND (reference sequence). V dropped 9 bases and J dropped 3; count of bases not matched to a gene: 11. CDR3 size: 15 residues. Library construction for TCR beta used iRepertoire HTBI primers and Arm-PCR of CDR3 regions. Using its own MiXCR run on the multiplex PCR reads, TCRdb lists one record per CDR3 protein. The sample records about 430,000 distinct CDR3 sequences, 14% to 15% being singletons. Time point described: newly diagnosed GD, antithyroid drugs for less than 3 months. PBMC RNA was the source of the TCR library. The same data also went into a second study, on T cells in Graves' hyperthyroidism and ophthalmopathy. That source notes: TCR CDR3 underwent first-round RT-PCR with the HTBI primer set.

The origin of this receptor is a woman in her 40s with Graves disease. Here the sequenced sample was peripheral blood mononuclear cells (PBMCs), taken at new diagnosis, from a patient treated with antithyroid drugs. The chain uses TRBV19 and TRBJ2-7, with TRBD2 matching over 10 bases. The CDR3 DNA reads TGTGCCAGCCAAACCGACCCTAGCGGGAGCTACGAGCAGTACTTC. Protein sequence: CASQTDPSGSYEQYF.